This is a list of T cell receptor beta chains from one sample in a study of T cells in Graves' hyperthyroidism and ophthalmopathy. One entry per CDR3 protein, called by TCRdb with MiXCR from the multiplex PCR reads. The sample lists some 360,000 distinct CDR3 sequences, about 15% occurring once. Sequencing was performed on blood. The receptors come from a woman in her sixties with Graves' hyperthyroidism. Each CDR3 is given with its conserved first and last residue.

V gene,J gene,CDR3 protein
TRBV6-5,TRBJ2-3,CASSYGGRRTDTQYF
TRBV20-1,TRBJ2-5,CSASPSGLQETQYF
TRBV2,TRBJ2-5,CASSEALWRGTQYF
TRBV19,TRBJ2-2,CASSIGGGSDNTGELFF
TRBV9,TRBJ2-3,CASSASRPSTDTQYF
TRBV10-3,TRBJ1-1,CAISRTGDTEAFF
TRBV4-1,TRBJ1-1,CASSPQTDLNTEAFF
TRBV7-7,TRBJ2-1,CASSLDSYNEQFF
TRBV14,TRBJ1-2,CASSQRGGSLTYYGYTF
TRBV7-9,TRBJ2-7,CASSLVMRPTSGSYEQYF
TRBV27,TRBJ2-1,CASSFGTVGEQFF
TRBV11-2,TRBJ1-6,CASSLAGPGGKISPLHF
TRBV5-8,TRBJ1-3,CASSRQGLARNTIYF
TRBV19,TRBJ2-1,CASALQGERSNEQFF
TRBV20-1,TRBJ1-4,CSARGQGSGTNEKLFF
TRBV19,TRBJ2-7,CASKESGERSGEQYF
TRBV30,TRBJ1-1,CAWSRRATEAFF
TRBV12-5,TRBJ1-1,CASGLVVGRATEAFF